The rows below give T cell receptor beta chains drawn from one sample of a study of blood T cell repertoires in COVID-19. The data were produced by immunoSEQ multiplex PCR, yet TCRdb's version contains in-frame clones alone and is incomplete. The data show 450,000 to 500,000 clones, with about nine tenths seen just once and around 8% held by the top ten. The sample was PBMCs or T cells enriched from blood (not recorded which). These receptors came from a woman between 55 and 75 years old who had recovered from COVID-19. Both conserved end residues are part of each CDR3. The order of the fields is clone size, J gene, D gene, V gene, CDR3 protein, CDR3 DNA. D genes are given only for firm matches. The size entry is marked missing in some rows and otherwise reads once, few, many or a size class.

-	TRBJ1-4	TRBD1	TRBV9	CASSVESTGAEKLFF	TGTGCCAGCAGCGTAGAATCGACAGGGGCTGAAAAACTGTTTTTT
-	TRBJ1-5	-	TRBV6-1	CASSEALGRQPQHF	TGTGCCAGCAGTGAAGCGCTAGGGAGGCAGCCCCAGCATTTT
-	TRBJ1-1	TRBD1	TRBV7-8	CASSPTRQGWTEAFF	TGTGCCAGCAGCCCGACTCGACAGGGGTGGACTGAAGCTTTCTTT
-	TRBJ1-3	-	TRBV10-3	CAISDVSSGNTIYF	TGTGCCATCAGTGACGTCTCCTCTGGAAACACCATATATTTT
-	TRBJ1-5	TRBD1	TRBV12-5	CASGLVITGDLYSNQPQHF	TGTGCTAGTGGTTTGGTAATCACAGGGGACCTATATAGCAATCAGCCCCAGCATTTT
-	TRBJ1-3	TRBD1	TRBV3-1/TRBV3-2	CASSQVTGGGVRGNTIYF	TGTGCCAGCAGCCAGGTTACAGGGGGTGGGGTACGTGGAAACACCATATATTTT
once	TRBJ2-5	TRBD2	TRBV18	CASSSGLVGTQYF	TGTGCCAGCTCATCCGGACTAGTGGGGACCCAGTACTTC
-	TRBJ1-3	TRBD1	TRBV19	CASSPSTGRTGNTIYF	TGTGCCAGTAGTCCGTCGACAGGGAGGACTGGAAACACCATATATTTT
-	TRBJ2-2	TRBD2	TRBV7-8	CASSLTSGGAVTGELFF	TGTGCCAGCAGCTTAACTAGCGGGGGCGCGGTCACCGGGGAGCTGTTTTTT
-	TRBJ2-3	-	TRBV7-9	CASSLGLETDTQYF	TGTGCCAGCAGCTTAGGCCTAGAAACAGATACGCAGTATTTT
few	TRBJ1-2	-	TRBV3-1/TRBV3-2	CASSLAAGIYGYTF	TGTGCCAGCAGCCTCGCAGCAGGGATCTATGGCTACACCTTC
-	TRBJ2-3	-	TRBV24-1	CATSDSRGLSDTQYF	TGTGCCACCAGTGATTCCAGGGGCCTTTCAGATACGCAGTATTTT
once	TRBJ1-2	-	TRBV7-2	CASSSRVNYGYTF	TGTGCCAGCAGTTCGCGAGTTAACTATGGCTACACCTTC
-	TRBJ1-1	-	TRBV5-4	CASSLIRQPEAFF	TGTGCCAGCAGCTTAATAAGACAGCCTGAAGCTTTCTTT
-	TRBJ2-2	-	TRBV2	CASRMGHGTGELFF	TGTGCCAGCCGAATGGGGCATGGCACCGGGGAGCTGTTTTTT
-	TRBJ1-2	TRBD1	TRBV2	CASRKEGQTLDGYTF	TGTGCCAGCAGAAAGGAGGGACAGACCCTCGATGGCTACACCTTC
-	TRBJ2-1	TRBD2	TRBV6-4	CASSDRGGPFYEQFF	TGTGCCAGCAGTGACCGGGGGGGGCCATTCTATGAGCAGTTCTTC
few	TRBJ2-3	-	TRBV7-2	CASSPARGSSTDTQYF	TGTGCCAGCAGCCCGGCGCGGGGATCTAGCACAGATACGCAGTATTTT
-	TRBJ2-3	TRBD2	TRBV3-1/TRBV3-2	CASSPGVAGARGTQYF	TGTGCCAGCAGCCCTGGGGTAGCGGGGGCTCGTGGTACGCAGTATTTT
-	TRBJ2-3	-	TRBV5-1	CASSNRVGTDTQYF	TGCGCCAGCAGCAACAGGGTGGGCACAGATACGCAGTATTTT
-	TRBJ2-2	TRBD2	TRBV5-1	CASSHGAGPNTGELFF	TGCGCCAGCAGCCACGGAGCGGGGCCGAACACCGGGGAGCTGTTTTTT
-	TRBJ2-7	-	TRBV12-3/TRBV12-4	CASRRQDSYEQYF	TGTGCCAGCAGACGACAGGACTCCTACGAGCAGTACTTC
-	TRBJ2-2	-	TRBV3-1/TRBV3-2	CATGWGLANTGELFF	TGTGCCACCGGTTGGGGGCTCGCGAACACCGGGGAGCTGTTTTTT
-	TRBJ2-4	TRBD1	TRBV5-3	CARSWGTVPKNIQYF	TGTGCCAGAAGCTGGGGGACAGTGCCCAAAAACATTCAGTACTTC
once	TRBJ2-2	TRBD1	TRBV2	CASRVQDRTGELFF	TGTGCCAGCAGGGTACAGGACAGGACCGGGGAGCTGTTTTTT
-	TRBJ1-2	-	TRBV30	CAWSGATTNYGYTF	TGTGCCTGGAGTGGGGCTACAACTAACTATGGCTACACCTTC
-	TRBJ2-2	TRBD1	TRBV5-4	CASSLPQGAGTGELFF	TGTGCCAGCAGCTTGCCCCAGGGGGCCGGCACCGGGGAGCTGTTTTTT
-	TRBJ2-2	TRBD1	TRBV5-6	CASSPGQVTGELFF	TGTGCCAGCAGCCCGGGACAGGTCACCGGGGAGCTGTTTTTT
-	TRBJ1-4	TRBD1	TRBV2	CASRLTGEREKLFF	TGTGCCAGCAGGCTCACAGGGGAGAGAGAAAAACTGTTTTTT
few	TRBJ1-6	-	TRBV29-1	CSPSPGVSPLHF	TGCAGCCCCTCCCCGGGGGTTTCACCCCTCCACTTT
-	TRBJ1-2	TRBD1	TRBV24-1	CAPKPRDRRAGGYTF	TGTGCCCCGAAACCCAGGGACAGAAGGGCCGGGGGCTACACCTTC
few	TRBJ2-2	-	TRBV11-2	CASSLGPLRGPNTGELFF	TGTGCCAGCAGCTTAGGACCCCTCCGGGGTCCGAACACCGGGGAGCTGTTTTTT
-	TRBJ2-2	TRBD2	TRBV7-9	CASSNRSAGGNTGELFF	TGTGCCAGCAGCAATCGAAGCGCGGGGGGGAACACCGGGGAGCTGTTTTTT
-	TRBJ1-2	-	TRBV6-5	CASAKGGGAYGYTF	TGTGCCAGCGCCAAGGGTGGAGGGGCCTATGGCTACACCTTC
-	TRBJ2-1	TRBD1	TRBV7-9	CASSSGTDYNEQFF	TGTGCCAGCAGCTCAGGGACAGATTACAATGAGCAGTTCTTC
-	TRBJ1-1	-	TRBV5-1	CASSPGLQGNTEAFF	TGCGCCAGCAGCCCAGGATTACAGGGGAACACTGAAGCTTTCTTT
-	TRBJ2-7	-	TRBV3-1/TRBV3-2	CASSQSAGAYEQYF	TGTGCCAGCAGCCAATCGGCAGGCGCCTACGAGCAGTACTTC
-	TRBJ1-6	TRBD1	TRBV4-2	CASSPIRGQGFSPLHF	TGTGCCAGCAGCCCAATCCGGGGACAGGGGTTTTCACCCCTCCACTTT
-	TRBJ2-5	TRBD1	TRBV18	CASSPPLGQGPQETQYF	TGTGCCAGCTCACCACCGCTAGGACAGGGCCCGCAAGAGACCCAGTACTTC
-	TRBJ2-3	TRBD2	TRBV2	CASSETLAGWITDTQYF	TGTGCCAGCAGTGAAACACTAGCGGGGTGGATTACAGATACGCAGTATTTT
-	TRBJ1-4	-	TRBV9	CASSVGAGGGEKLFF	TGTGCCAGCAGCGTAGGAGCAGGTGGAGGTGAAAAACTGTTTTTT
-	TRBJ2-7	TRBD1	TRBV10-3	CAISESTGGEQYF	TGTGCCATCAGTGAGTCGACAGGGGGCGAGCAGTACTTC
-	TRBJ2-3	-	TRBV24-1	CATSDPGTGYTQYF	TGTGCCACCAGTGACCCCGGGACTGGATATACGCAGTATTTT
-	TRBJ2-5	TRBD2	TRBV5-1	CASSLVSWLAGDQETQYF	TGCGCCAGCAGCTTAGTTTCGTGGCTAGCGGGGGACCAAGAGACCCAGTACTTC
-	TRBJ1-2	TRBD1	TRBV11-2	CASSPGGFGYTF	TGTGCCAGCAGCCCAGGGGGGTTCGGCTACACCTTC